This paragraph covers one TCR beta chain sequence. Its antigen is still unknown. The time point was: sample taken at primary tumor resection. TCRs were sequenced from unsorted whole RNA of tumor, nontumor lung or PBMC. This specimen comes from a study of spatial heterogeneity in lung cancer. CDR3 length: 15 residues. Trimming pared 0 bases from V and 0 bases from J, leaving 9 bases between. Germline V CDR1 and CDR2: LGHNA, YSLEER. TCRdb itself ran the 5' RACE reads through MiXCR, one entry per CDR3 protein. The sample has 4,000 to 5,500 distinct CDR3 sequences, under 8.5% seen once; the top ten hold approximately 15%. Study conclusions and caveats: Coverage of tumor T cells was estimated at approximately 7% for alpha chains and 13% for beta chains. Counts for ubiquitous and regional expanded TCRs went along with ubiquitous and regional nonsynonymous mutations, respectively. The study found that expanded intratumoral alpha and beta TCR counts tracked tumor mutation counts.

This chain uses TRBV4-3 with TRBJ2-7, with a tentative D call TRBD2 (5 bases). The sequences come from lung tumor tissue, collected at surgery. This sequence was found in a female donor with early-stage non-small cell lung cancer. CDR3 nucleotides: TGCGCCAGCAGCCAAGATAGAGGGCTCTCCTACGAGCAGTACTTC. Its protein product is CASSQDRGLSYEQYF.